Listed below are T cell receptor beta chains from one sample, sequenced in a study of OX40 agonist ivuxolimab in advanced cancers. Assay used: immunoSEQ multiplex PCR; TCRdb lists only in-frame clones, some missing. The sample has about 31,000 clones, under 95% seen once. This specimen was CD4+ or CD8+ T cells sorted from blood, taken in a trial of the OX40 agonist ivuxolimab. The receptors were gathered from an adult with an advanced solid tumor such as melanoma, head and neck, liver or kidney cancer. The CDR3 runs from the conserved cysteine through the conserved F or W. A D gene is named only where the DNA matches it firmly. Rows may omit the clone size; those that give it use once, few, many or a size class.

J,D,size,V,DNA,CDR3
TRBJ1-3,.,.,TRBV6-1,TGTGCCAGCAGTGAAACTAGGGGGTCAGGAAACACCATATATTTT,CASSETRGSGNTIYF
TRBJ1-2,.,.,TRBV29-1,TGCAGCGTTGCCGGGGGCTATGGCTACACCTTC,CSVAGGYGYTF
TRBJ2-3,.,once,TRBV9,TGTGCCAGCAGCGTAGATAAGGGGCGTAGGACAGATACGCAGTATTTT,CASSVDKGRRTDTQYF
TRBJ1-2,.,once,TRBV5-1,TGCGCCAGCAGCTTTGCCCCTGACACAGCCCTTGGCTATGGCTACACCTTC,CASSFAPDTALGYGYTF
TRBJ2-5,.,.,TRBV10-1,TGCGCCAGCAGTGATGACTTGGGACGAGAGACCCAGTACTTC,CASSDDLGRETQYF
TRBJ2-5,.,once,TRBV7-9,TGTGCCAGCAGCTTAGTAGGTGTACCGGTGGGAGGAGAGACCCAGTACTTC,CASSLVGVPVGGETQYF
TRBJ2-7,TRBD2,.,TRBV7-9,TGTGCCAGCAGCGCTCTAGGCGGGAGGGCCGGGGAGCAGTACTTC,CASSALGGRAGEQYF
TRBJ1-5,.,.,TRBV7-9,TGTGCCAGCAGCCAAGGACAGAGGGGAGATCAGCCCCAGCATTTT,CASSQGQRGDQPQHF
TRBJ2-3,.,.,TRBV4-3,TGCGCCAGCAGCTCCCGGATGGGGGCTGATGGCACAGATACGCAGTATTTT,CASSSRMGADGTDTQYF
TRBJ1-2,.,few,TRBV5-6,TGTGCCAGCAGCGAATGGAATCGTTATGGCTACACCTTC,CASSEWNRYGYTF
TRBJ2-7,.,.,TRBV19,TGTGCCAGTAGTATTTTGGGTTTCACCTACGAGCAGTACTTC,CASSILGFTYEQYF
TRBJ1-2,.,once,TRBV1,TGCACCAGCAGCCTCCCGAGGGGGGTTCCCGTGGGTCAGCTCTATGGCTACACCTTC,CTSSLPRGVPVGQLYGYTF
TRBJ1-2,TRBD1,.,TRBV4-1,TGCGCCAGCAGCACAGGGGTAGCGTTGGACTATGGCTACACCTTC,CASSTGVALDYGYTF
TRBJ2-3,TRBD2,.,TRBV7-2,TGTGCCAGCACCCCGGGGGGGTCTGGAGATACGCAGTATTTT,CASTPGGSGDTQYF
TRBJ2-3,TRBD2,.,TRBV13,TGTGCCAGCAGCCCCCCGTATTCCGGCGGGGGAGATACGCAGTATTTT,CASSPPYSGGGDTQYF
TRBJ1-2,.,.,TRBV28,TGTGCCAGCAGTTTCCAAAATCGACAACGTTCTAACTATGGCTACACCTTC,CASSFQNRQRSNYGYTF
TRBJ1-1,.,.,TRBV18,TGTGCCAGCTCAACTACCCGAGGCCAAGGGACCACTGAAGCTTTCTTT,CASSTTRGQGTTEAFF
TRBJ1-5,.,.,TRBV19,TGTGCCAGCGGGGGGCAGCGAGCCGACCCCCAGCATTTT,CASGGQRADPQHF
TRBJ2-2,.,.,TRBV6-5,TGTGCCAGCAGTTACGGGTCGGGGACCGGGGAGCTGTTTTTT,CASSYGSGTGELFF
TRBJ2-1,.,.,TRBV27,TGTGCCAGCAGTTTCTTGACGGGAACCTCCTACAATGAGCAGTTCTTC,CASSFLTGTSYNEQFF
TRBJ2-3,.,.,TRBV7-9,TGTGCCAGCAGCCCAGGAGAGGGGGGGCCGGCAGATACGCAGTATTTT,CASSPGEGGPADTQYF
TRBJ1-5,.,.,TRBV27,TGTGCCAGCAGTTTTTTGGGCCAGCCCCAGCATTTT,CASSFLGQPQHF
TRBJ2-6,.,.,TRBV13,TGTGCCAGCAGCCCACCGTTAGAGGCCAACGTCCTGACTTTC,CASSPPLEANVLTF
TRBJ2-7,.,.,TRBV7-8,TGTGCCAGCAGCTTAGCGGGGGCAGGGGCTTCCTACGAGCAGTACTTC,CASSLAGAGASYEQYF
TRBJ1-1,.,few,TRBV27,TGTGCCAGCAGTCCCCTGTCTGCGGAGTACACTGAAGCTTTCTTT,CASSPLSAEYTEAFF
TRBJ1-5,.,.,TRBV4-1,TGCGCCAGCAGCCACCGAACAGGGAATAGCAATCAGCCCCAGCATTTT,CASSHRTGNSNQPQHF
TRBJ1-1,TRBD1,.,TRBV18,TGTGCCAGCTCACCATCCCGGGGACAGGCGACATATGTGAACACTGAAGCTTTCTTT,CASSPSRGQATYVNTEAFF